What follows are 28 T cell receptor beta chains derived from one specimen sequenced in a study of blood T cell repertoires in COVID-19. Clones were sequenced by immunoSEQ multiplex PCR, and TCRdb holds only the in-frame ones, with some missing. This sample has 300,000 to 450,000 clones; 70% to 90% occur once, and the top ten carry about 1.2%. The specimen sequenced was PBMCs or T cells enriched from blood (not recorded which). These receptor sequences come from a woman in her late teens or twenties who had recovered from COVID-19.

In this sample, this clone turned up a few times. The rearrangement links TRBV30 to TRBJ1-4, with 8 bases that match TRBD1. The CDR3 has 15 amino acids. V lost 0 bases and J lost 7; bases outside the gene matches: 7. Germline V gives CDR1 GTSNPN, CDR2 SVGIG (reference sequence). Here the CDR3 reads CAWSVPGGEGEKLFF. Here the CDR3 DNA reads TGTGCCTGGAGTGTCCCAGGGGGCGAGGGTGAAAAACTGTTTTTT.

The J gene is TRBJ2-7, the V gene TRBV4-3; the match to TRBD2 covers 10 bases. The CDR3 extends over 15 amino acids. V trimming: 3 bases; J trimming: 2 bases; junction bases outside the gene matches: 4. The germline CDR1 and CDR2 sequences are LGHNA and YSLEER. CDR3: CASSQRTSGAYEQYF. CDR3 coding DNA: TGCGCCAGCAGCCAGAGGACTAGCGGAGCCTACGAGCAGTACTTC.

Here the CDR3 DNA reads TGTGCCAGCAGCCAAGGGACAGGGAGAGAGACCCAGTACTTC. As protein: CASSQGTGRETQYF. This rearrangement joins TRBV3-1 (or the pseudogene TRBV3-2) to TRBJ2-5; 8 bases align to TRBD1. The CDR3 is 14 residues long. V lost 1 base and J lost 4; bases outside the gene matches: 2. CDR1 and CDR2 (germline): LGHDT, YNNKEL (reference sequence).

The rearrangement joins TRBV27 to TRBJ1-1; 12 nucleotides align to TRBD1. This CDR3 region has 15 residues. Germline CDR1 and CDR2: MNHEY and SMNVEV (reference sequence). The J segment lost 4 bases and the V segment lost 3 bases, leaving 3 bases of the junction unmatched. The CDR3 sequence: CASSLGTGGRTEAFF. DNA of the CDR3: TGTGCCAGCAGTTTGGGGACAGGGGGCCGCACTGAAGCTTTCTTT.

V usage is TRBV7-3 and J usage is TRBJ2-7, with D perhaps TRBD2 (7 bases). The V gene lost 6 bases and the J gene lost 3 bases, with 18 bases spanning the gap. The CDR3 is 15 amino acids. In germline, CDR1 is SGHTA, CDR2 FQGTGA. The CDR3 DNA reads TGTGCCAGCAGTCACGTCGGCGGGGGCAACTACGAGCAGTACTTC. It translates to CASSHVGGGNYEQYF.

The chain couples TRBV7-9 to TRBJ2-7; D perhaps matches TRBD2 (6 bases). The CDR3 has 16 amino acids. Trimming left V 2 bases short and J 3 bases short, with 17 bases between. Germline values: CDR1 SEHNR, CDR2 FQNEAQ (reference sequence). CDR3 sequence: CASSLTRDSAYYEQYF. Written as DNA, the CDR3 is TGTGCCAGCAGCTTAACCCGGGACTCAGCCTACTACGAGCAGTACTTC. The variable domain in full, with the rest retrieved from reference TRBV7-9 and TRBJ2-7, is DTGVSQNPRHKITKRGQNVTFRCDPISEHNRLYWYRQTLGQGPEFLTYFQNEAQLEKSRLLSDRFSAERPKGSFSTLEIQRTEQGDSAMYLCASSLTRDSAYYEQYFGPGTRLTVT.

This clone was found a few times. The chain combines TRBV4-3 with TRBJ1-1, with D perhaps matching TRBD1 (5 bases). V gave up 0 bases and J gave up 3 bases, with 11 bases separating them. Germline V CDR1 and CDR2: LGHNA, YSLEER. The CDR3 covers 15 residues. This CDR3 is CASSQDSRAYTEAFF. In DNA, the CDR3 is TGCGCCAGCAGCCAAGATTCCAGGGCGTACACTGAAGCTTTCTTT.

The chain carries TRBV10-3 and TRBJ1-1, with D hard to call. CDR3 length: 13 amino acids. The ends were cut back, 4 bases at V and 3 bases at J, with 9 bases in the middle. Germline V gene data show CDR1 as ENHRY and CDR2 as SYGVKD. The CDR3 bases are TGTGCCATCAGTGTCGGGGTCGACACTGAAGCTTTCTTT. Its protein is CAISVGVDTEAFF.

The chain is built from TRBV27 and TRBJ2-5; perhaps TRBD1 as D (5 bases). This CDR3 region has 12 residues. CDR1 and CDR2 (germline): MNHEY, SMNVEV (reference sequence). Trimming shortened V by 3 bases and J by 5 bases, and 7 bases separated the two germline ends. The CDR3, as DNA: TGTGCCAGCAGTTTCCAGGGTGAGACCCAGTACTTC. Its translation is CASSFQGETQYF.

This chain joins TRBV5-1 and TRBJ2-7, with a weak D call TRBD1 (5 bases). This CDR3 has 13 amino acids. The V gene lost 0 bases and the J gene lost 13 bases, with 17 bases spanning the gap. Germline V CDR1 and CDR2: SGHRS, YFSETQ. Here the CDR3 DNA reads TGCGCCAGCAGCTTGGAGGTACGGACACCTCATTACTTC. Translating gives CASSLEVRTPHYF.

This clone was seen many times. The V and J genes are TRBV4-2 and TRBJ1-6; 9 bases fit TRBD1. Looked up from germline, CDR1 is LGHNA and CDR2 is YNFKEQ. The CDR3 sequence is 15 residues long. Unmatched junction bases numbered 0, after V lost 1 base and J lost 5 bases. The CDR3 bases are TGTGCCAGCAGCCAAGGGACAGGGGATAATTCACCCCTCCACTTT. Amino acid sequence: CASSQGTGDNSPLHF.

The rearrangement uses TRBV7-9 and TRBJ1-4; 8 bases are a match to TRBD1. V was clipped by 5 bases and J by 5 bases; unmatched bases: 7. The CDR3 has 15 amino acids. Per the germline V gene, CDR1 is SEHNR and CDR2 is FQNEAQ (reference sequence). CDR3 sequence: CASSPNTGGNEKLFF. CDR3 in DNA: TGTGCCAGCAGCCCGAATACAGGGGGGAATGAAAAACTGTTTTTT.

The chain has TRBV19 and TRBJ1-1; D perhaps matches TRBD1 (6 bases). V was trimmed by 3 bases and J by 1 base, leaving 12 bases between them. The CDR3 sequence is 15 residues long. Germline V gives CDR1 LNHDA, CDR2 SQIVND (reference sequence). The CDR3 region is CASSIDRTQNTEAFF. The CDR3 DNA follows: TGTGCCAGTAGTATCGACAGGACCCAGAACACTGAAGCTTTCTTT.

The J gene is TRBJ2-5, the V gene TRBV24-1; 7 bases are shared with TRBD1. Germline loops: CDR1 KGHDR, CDR2 SFDVKD. The J segment lost 5 bases and the V segment lost 4 bases, leaving 9 bases of the junction unmatched. This CDR3 spans 15 amino acids. CDR3 amino acids: CATSDPQGFYETQYF. The CDR3 DNA reads TGTGCCACCAGTGACCCACAGGGGTTTTACGAGACCCAGTACTTC.

The chain employs TRBV12-3 or TRBV12-4 and TRBJ1-2; D is possibly TRBD1 (6 bases). Trimming stripped 5 bases from V and 4 bases from J, with 11 bases between. CDR3 length: 13 residues. The CDR3, as DNA: TGTGCCAGCAGTCCGAGACAGGCCTATGGCTACACCTTC. Amino acid sequence: CASSPRQAYGYTF.

The chain recombines TRBV10-2 with TRBJ1-4; D might be TRBD1 (6 bases). Germline assignment: CDR1 WSHSY and CDR2 SAAADI. V was shortened by 6 bases and J by 8 bases, with 16 bases between the two germline ends. CDR3 length: 14 amino acids. The CDR3, as DNA: TGCGCCAGCAGCCCGGACAGCCTAGGGGAAAAACTGTTTTTT. Translating it yields CASSPDSLGEKLFF.

V gene TRBV7-9 combines with J gene TRBJ2-3; 9 bases map to TRBD2. Germline values: CDR1 SEHNR, CDR2 FQNEAQ (reference sequence). Germline trimming cut 1 base from V and 3 bases from J; bases unmatched to any gene: 5. This CDR3 spans 16 amino acids. The chain's CDR3 is CASSLGGGASTDTQYF. Written as DNA, the CDR3 is TGTGCCAGCAGCTTAGGCGGGGGGGCCTCAACAGATACGCAGTATTTT.

The rearrangement joins TRBV5-8 to TRBJ1-2; 7 positions match TRBD1. The CDR3 spans 16 residues. Germline V gene sequence: CDR1 SGHTS, CDR2 YDEGEE. V shed 7 bases and J 0 bases; nucleotides not matched to a gene: 12. The CDR3 DNA sequence: TGTGCCAGCTGGGACAGCTCAAAGTTCCCTAACTATGGCTACACCTTC. Its translation is CASWDSSKFPNYGYTF.

The gene calls are TRBV2 and TRBJ1-5; 8 bases are a match to TRBD1. From germline, CDR1 is SNHLY and CDR2 FYNNEI. Germline trimming cut 5 bases from V and 1 base from J; bases unmatched to any gene: 13. The CDR3 extends over 18 amino acids. The CDR3 nucleotides are TGTGCCAGCAGTACCCCGCCCAGGGGGCACGTAAGCAATCAGCCCCAGCATTTT. Translated, it gives CASSTPPRGHVSNQPQHF.

The J gene is TRBJ1-1, the V gene TRBV2, with a weak D call TRBD1 (6 bases). Germline V gene lookup returns CDR1 SNHLY and CDR2 FYNNEI. The CDR3 spans 13 residues. Trimming shortened V by 6 bases and J by 6 bases, and 14 bases separated the two germline ends. The CDR3 reads CASRETGSAEAFF. The CDR3 coding sequence is TGTGCCAGCAGGGAAACAGGGTCCGCTGAAGCTTTCTTT.

The chain is built from TRBV19 and TRBJ2-3; 7 bases align to TRBD1. With V trimmed by 7 bases and J by 4 bases, 5 bases remained unmatched. The CDR3 is made up of 13 amino acids. CDR1 and CDR2 from the germline V gene are LNHDA and SQIVND (reference sequence). The DNA of the CDR3 is TGTGCCAGTAACGAGGGGGCGGCAGATACGCAGTATTTT. This encodes CASNEGAADTQYF.

The chain is built from TRBV5-1 and TRBJ2-1, with 8 nucleotides matching TRBD1. J was trimmed by 9 bases and V by 2 bases; bases with no gene match: 13. Germline CDR1 reads SGHRS; CDR2 reads YFSETQ. This CDR3 comprises 16 residues. The CDR3 nucleotides read TGCGCCAGCAGCTTTAGGGCCAGGACAGGGTCCGGTGAGCAGTTCTTC. This codes for CASSFRARTGSGEQFF.

The rearrangement uses TRBV9 and TRBJ2-7; possibly TRBD1 for D (6 bases). The V gene lost 0 bases and the J gene lost 3 bases, with 10 bases spanning the gap. Germline CDR1 SGDLS, CDR2 YYNGEE. There are 14 residues in the CDR3. The CDR3 reads CASSVGPGDYEQYF. CDR3 DNA: TGTGCCAGCAGCGTAGGCCCAGGGGACTACGAGCAGTACTTC.

V gene TRBV2 combines with J gene TRBJ1-5; 11 bases are shared with TRBD1. The trim removed 6 bases at V and 9 bases at J, leaving 4 bases unmatched. Germline loops: CDR1 SNHLY, CDR2 FYNNEI. The CDR3 contains 13 residues. CDR3: CASSRGTGGPQHF. For the CDR3, the DNA is TGTGCCAGCAGCCGCGGGACAGGGGGGCCCCAGCATTTT.

The V gene is TRBV6-6, the J gene TRBJ2-1; TRBD1 is a possible D gene (6 bases). Trimming stripped 2 bases from V and 4 bases from J, with 15 bases between. Per the germline V gene, CDR1 is MNHNY and CDR2 is SVGAGI (reference sequence). CDR3 size: 16 residues. The CDR3 nucleotides are TGTGCCAGCAGTTACCCTACCGGGACATCTTACAATGAGCAGTTCTTC. Amino acid sequence: CASSYPTGTSYNEQFF.

CDR3 sequence: CATLTGSLSEAFF. DNA of the CDR3: TGTGCCACCCTAACAGGGAGTCTGTCTGAAGCTTTCTTT. The V and J genes are TRBV12-3 or TRBV12-4 and TRBJ1-1, with D maybe TRBD1 (6 bases). The CDR3 covers 13 residues. With 10 bases removed from V and 6 bases from J, the gap between germline ends came to 18 bases.

The chain employs TRBV30 and TRBJ1-2; the match to TRBD1 covers 7 bases. The CDR3 covers 15 residues. V lost 1 base, J lost 6 bases, and 11 bases stayed unmatched. Germline V gene data show CDR1 as GTSNPN and CDR2 as SVGIG (reference sequence). The CDR3 bases are TGTGCCTGGAGTGCCATGACAGGGTTTTATCATGGCTACACCTTC. It translates to CAWSAMTGFYHGYTF.

This chain connects TRBV27 to TRBJ1-1, with a weak D call TRBD1 (6 bases). Germline V lookup: CDR1 MNHEY, CDR2 SMNVEV (reference sequence). CDR3 size: 14 residues. Trimming removed 3 bases from V and 1 base from J, with 9 bases in between. The chain's CDR3 is CASSFSRGNTEAFF. For the CDR3, the DNA is TGTGCCAGCAGTTTTTCCAGGGGGAACACTGAAGCTTTCTTT.